Presented here are 19 T cell receptor beta chains from one specimen sequenced in a study of T cells after yellow fever vaccination. TCRdb re-derived calls from the 5' RACE reads in MiXCR, one entry per CDR3 protein. Among some 320,000 distinct CDR3 sequences listed, 8.7% were seen once. This material consisted of CD4+ T cells sorted from PBMCs, taken 5 days after the yellow fever booster vaccination. All receptors derive from a man between 18 and 29 years old who received the YFV17D yellow fever vaccine.

This clonotype was found many times. The chain is built from TRBV4-3 and TRBJ1-5; D is unresolved. V lost 0 bases and J lost 4, with 4 bases in between. The CDR3 covers 13 residues. Germline assignment: CDR1 LGHNA and CDR2 YSLEER. CDR3 in DNA: TGCGCCAGCAGCCAAGATTGGAATCAGCCCCAGCATTTT. This gives the protein CASSQDWNQPQHF.

The sample holds many counts of this clonotype. The V gene is TRBV5-1, the J gene TRBJ2-1; D call uncertain. Trimming stripped 0 bases from V and 11 bases from J, with 18 bases between. CDR3 length: 15 amino acids. Germline V lookup: CDR1 SGHRS, CDR2 YFSETQ. The CDR3 DNA reads as TGCGCCAGCAGCTTGGCTGGGTCTCCCGTCGGACAGCAGTTCTTC. It encodes CASSLAGSPVGQQFF.

This chain connects TRBV4-1 to TRBJ1-5, with TRBD1 identical over 9 bases. From germline, CDR1 is MGHRA and CDR2 YSYEKL. The junction had 9 bases not matched to a gene; V was cut back by 1 base and J by 2 bases. This CDR3 spans 18 amino acids. The CDR3 sequence: CASSQVPGQGRGNQPQHF. In DNA form, the CDR3 reads TGCGCCAGCAGCCAAGTCCCGGGACAGGGCAGGGGCAATCAGCCCCAGCATTTT.

Many counts were recorded for this clonotype. The J gene is TRBJ2-5, the V gene TRBV20-1; D not certain. Germline CDR1 reads DFQATT; CDR2 reads SNEGSKA (reference sequence). V lost 0 bases to trimming and J lost 4 bases, with 6 bases between them. CDR3 length: 12 amino acids. The CDR3 DNA follows: TGCAGTGCTAGAGACGGTCCAGAGACCCAGTACTTC. This codes for CSARDGPETQYF.

The sample holds a few counts of this clonotype. The V gene is TRBV7-2, the J gene TRBJ2-5; 10 positions match TRBD2. The germline CDR1 and CDR2 sequences are SGHTA and FQGNSA. The CDR3 length is 15 residues. With V trimmed by 3 bases and J by 2 bases, 3 bases remained unmatched. CDR3 DNA: TGTGCCAGCAGCTTCACTAGCGGGGTTCAAGAGACCCAGTACTTC. It codes for CASSFTSGVQETQYF.

The table lists this clonotype with a few counts. The chain couples TRBV11-2 to TRBJ2-2; the match to TRBD1 covers 7 bases. CDR3 size: 14 residues. V lost 3 bases, J lost 8 bases, and 6 bases stayed unmatched. The germline V gene encodes CDR1 SGHAT and CDR2 FQNNGV. CDR3 residues: CASSFLRQGGELFF. The CDR3, as DNA: TGTGCCAGCAGCTTTCTTCGACAGGGAGGGGAGCTGTTTTTT.

This clonotype was picked up a small number of times. The gene calls are TRBV7-3 and TRBJ2-5, with TRBD1 matching over 9 bases. Trimming cost V 5 bases and J 7 bases; bases outside gene matches: 2. The CDR3 has 12 residues. Germline CDR1 SGHTA, CDR2 FQGTGA. In nucleotides, the CDR3 is TGTGCCAGCAGCCAGACAGGGGGGACCCAGTACTTC. Its translation: CASSQTGGTQYF.

V is TRBV19 and J is TRBJ1-2; D is unclear. V lost 0 bases and J lost 8, with 16 bases in between. The CDR3 is 15 residues long. Germline assignment: CDR1 LNHDA and CDR2 SQIVND (reference sequence). CDR3: CASSIDQREILGYTF. The CDR3 DNA reads as TGTGCCAGTAGTATAGACCAACGGGAGATATTGGGCTACACCTTC.

This clonotype was observed a few times. The rearrangement joins TRBV4-2 to TRBJ2-1; the D is unclear. Trimming took off 0 bases at V and 2 bases at J, with 11 bases between the two ends. Germline lookup yields CDR1 LGHNA and CDR2 YNFKEQ. CDR3 size: 16 residues. The DNA of the CDR3 is TGTGCCAGCAGCCAAGAAGCCGCGACCCCCTACAATGAGCAGTTCTTC. Translating it yields CASSQEAATPYNEQFF.

This sequence joins TRBV15 and TRBJ2-7; D is possibly TRBD1 (7 bases). Trimming removed 0 bases at V and 3 bases at J, with 12 bases between. The CDR3 loop spans 15 amino acids. Germline V gene data show CDR1 as LNHNV and CDR2 as YYDKDF (reference sequence). CDR3 region: CATSRDRQGGYEQYV. CDR3 DNA sequence: TGTGCCACCAGCAGAGATCGGCAGGGGGGCTACGAGCAGTACGTC.

In the case of this clonotype: The limits of the CDR3 on the DNA are not certain, so only TCRdb's listed CDR3 is given. This chain links TRBV12-3 or TRBV12-4 with TRBJ1-6; the D segment call TRBD1 is taken from the table without a DNA check. The CDR3 spans 13 residues, counting both ends. CDR3 residues: CASSLNSGQALHF.

The chain combines TRBV11-2 with TRBJ2-1, with 8 bases lining up with TRBD2. Germline V gene data show CDR1 as SGHAT and CDR2 as FQNNGV. The CDR3 consists of 18 residues. Losses at the gene ends were 0 bases for V and 2 bases for J; bases not matched to a gene: 9. The DNA for the CDR3 is TGTGCCAGCAGCTTAGAACGGACTAGCCGACGAACCTACAATGAGCAGTTCTTC. Amino acid sequence: CASSLERTSRRTYNEQFF.

This chain uses TRBV29-1 with TRBJ2-1, with 12 bases lining up with TRBD2. Germline V gives CDR1 SQVTM, CDR2 ANQGSEA. The CDR3 extends over 16 amino acids. V lost 4 bases, J lost 4 bases, and 8 bases stayed unmatched. CDR3 amino acids: CSVVPLAGGRYNEQFF. CDR3 in DNA: TGCAGCGTTGTTCCGCTAGCGGGGGGGCGATACAATGAGCAGTTCTTC.

This clonotype was counted a few times. CDR3 DNA: TGTGCCACTCAGACAGGGGGAGTCTATGGCTACACCTTC. This gives the protein CATQTGGVYGYTF. The rearrangement joins TRBV10-3 to TRBJ1-2; TRBD1 agrees at 9 bases. The germline gives CDR1 ENHRY, CDR2 SYGVKD. V gave up 10 bases and J gave up 4 bases; unmatched junction bases: 7. CDR3 length equals 13 residues.

This clonotype was seen at least ten times. The chain couples TRBV7-2 to TRBJ1-3; D gene ambiguous. Trimming took 2 bases from V and 3 from J, leaving 5 bases between them. The CDR3 loop spans 13 amino acids. Germline values: CDR1 SGHTA, CDR2 FQGNSA. The CDR3 coding sequence is TGTGCCAGCAGCTTATCGGGTGGAAACACCATATATTTT. As protein: CASSLSGGNTIYF.

This chain joins TRBV11-2 and TRBJ1-2; 7 nucleotides agree with TRBD1. There are 15 residues in the CDR3. Germline assignment: CDR1 SGHAT and CDR2 FQNNGV. Trimming at V came to 1 base and at J to 2 bases, leaving 4 bases not matched to a gene. DNA for the CDR3: TGTGCCAGCAGCTTAGTCGCGACAGGGAACTATGGCTACACCTTC. Translated, it gives CASSLVATGNYGYTF. Supplemented by reference TRBV11-2 and TRBJ1-2, the full variable domain reads EAGVAQSPRYKIIEKRQSVAFWCNPISGHATLYWYQQILGQGPKLLIQFQNNGVVDDSQLPKDRFSAERLKGVDSTLKIQPAKLEDSAVYLCASSLVATGNYGYTFGSGTRLTVV.

This clonotype was seen only a few times. The rearrangement links TRBV11-2 to TRBJ1-1, with a tentative D call TRBD1 (5 bases). This CDR3 region has 16 residues. Trimming pared 5 bases from V and 3 bases from J, leaving 19 bases between. Looked up from germline, CDR1 is SGHAT and CDR2 is FQNNGV. In DNA, the CDR3 is TGTGCCAGCAGCGCAAACCGACGGACCAGGGACACTGAAGCTTTCTTT. Translating gives CASSANRRTRDTEAFF.

The table lists this clonotype with a few counts. This chain uses TRBV7-9 with TRBJ1-5; 9 bases map to TRBD1. Germline loops: CDR1 SEHNR, CDR2 FQNEAQ (reference sequence). The CDR3 consists of 15 residues. V shed 5 bases and J 5 bases; nucleotides not matched to a gene: 7. DNA of the CDR3: TGTGCCAGCAGCCCCGGGACAGGGAGCGATCAGCCCCAGCATTTT. Translation gives CASSPGTGSDQPQHF.

This clonotype was seen a handful of times. The J gene is TRBJ1-3, the V gene TRBV10-1; no definite D call. V lost 3 bases, J lost 2 bases, and 11 bases lay in between. The CDR3 is 15 amino acids. The germline V gene has CDR1 WNHNN and CDR2 SYGVQD (reference sequence). The CDR3: CASSETSETGNTIYF. The CDR3 DNA sequence: TGCGCCAGCAGTGAAACCAGCGAAACTGGAAACACCATATATTTT.